Given below is one T cell receptor beta chain in context. A read error may produce the germline difference seen at one junction end. The germline V gene has CDR1 SGHTA and CDR2 FQGNSA. The CDR3 has 16 residues. These data come from a study of identical twins. TCRdb re-derived calls from the 5' RACE reads in MiXCR, one entry per CDR3 protein. The profile shows roughly 1,500,000 distinct CDR3 sequences, 25% to 35% of them singletons. Sequenced sample: cord blood. The chain recombines TRBV7-2 with TRBJ2-1; TRBD1 agrees at 8 bases. The sequence came from a newborn girl in good health. This chain's CDR3 is CASSPRTGSSYSEQFF. As DNA, the CDR3 is TGTGCCAGCAGCCCTCGGACAGGGAGCTCCTACAGTGAGCAGTTCTTC.